Listed here are 5 T cell receptor beta chains from one sample, sequenced in a study of T cell repertoires in cytomegalovirus infection (dated by TCRdb to about 2019). Their antigen targets remain unknown. Per the publication, the treatment or condition label means: in vitro stimulation with specific CMV peptide epitopes to enrich CMV-specific T cells. The reads were generated on an Illumina HiSeq 1500. TCRdb trimmed public reads at Q25 via fastp, called clones via MiXCR and kept in-frame beta chains. A single entry per CDR3 protein holds the most common genes and DNA from its merged rows. This sample comprises 800,000 to 950,000 distinct CDR3 sequences, approximately 30% of them detected only once. The ten biggest clones cover roughly 12% of the sample. Here the sequenced sample was cultured CD8+ T cells from PBMCs, taken from culture after CMV antigen stimulation. These receptors all stem from a human donor in good health (CMV status not recorded). Some clones in this sample may be carry-over from other donors' samples.

This rearrangement joins TRBV6-5 to TRBJ1-3; a possible D gene is TRBD1 (6 bases). The CDR3 sequence is 15 residues long. CDR1 is MNHEY and CDR2 is SVGAGI in the germline V gene. The V end lost 6 bases, the J end lost 2 bases, and 14 bases lay between the germline ends. DNA for the CDR3: TGTGCCAGCAGCCTCGGTGGGGGGCCTGGAAACACCATATATTTT. This codes for CASSLGGGPGNTIYF.

The CDR3 DNA is TGTGCCAGCAGCCAAACAGACAGCCCAGCTTATGGCTACACCTTC. This gives the protein CASSQTDSPAYGYTF. The chain combines TRBV3-1 with TRBJ1-2, with a possible D match to TRBD1 (5 bases). There are 15 residues in the CDR3. Trimming pared 2 bases from V and 5 bases from J, leaving 15 bases between. From germline, CDR1 is LGHDT and CDR2 YNNKEL (reference sequence). The whole variable domain, filled in from reference TRBV3-1 and TRBJ1-2, reads DTAVSQTPKYLVTQMGNDKSIKCEQNLGHDTMYWYKQDSKKFLKIMFSYNNKELIINETVPNRFSPKSPDKAHLNLHINSLELGDSAVYFCASSQTDSPAYGYTFGSGTRLTVV.

On this clonotype: A read error may explain this, as a much larger clone is one base away. V and J are TRBV2 and TRBJ1-5, with a possible D match to TRBD1 (6 bases). Germline V gene sequence: CDR1 SNHLY, CDR2 FYNNEI. This CDR3 contains 15 residues. V lost 6 bases, J lost 2 bases, and 14 bases lay in between. The CDR3 loop is CASSRGGGGNQPQHF. The CDR3 DNA sequence: TGTGCCAGCAGCCGGGGGGGGGGCGGCAATCAGCCCCAGCATTTT.

This clonotype was recorded a few times. V gene TRBV20-1 combines with J gene TRBJ2-7; a weak D match, TRBD1 (6 bases). CDR3 length equals 12 residues. Per germline, CDR1 DFQATT and CDR2 SNEGSKA (reference sequence). V dropped 5 bases and J dropped 0 bases, with 8 bases sitting between them. The CDR3 is CSAGQPSYEQYF. CDR3 nucleotide sequence: TGCAGTGCTGGACAGCCCTCCTACGAGCAGTACTTC.

There are a few counts of this clonotype. This sequence joins TRBV19 and TRBJ2-7; D is possibly TRBD1 (5 bases). Per the germline V gene, CDR1 is LNHDA and CDR2 is SQIVND (reference sequence). The CDR3 length is 13 residues. V gave up 1 base and J gave up 6 bases, with 10 bases separating them. CDR3 DNA sequence: TGTGCCAGTAGTATAGGTCAGGGCGGCGAGCAGTACTTC. It translates to CASSIGQGGEQYF. Based on the CDR3 plus reference TRBV19 and TRBJ2-7, the full variable domain is DGGITQSPKYLFRKEGQNVTLSCEQNLNHDAMYWYRQDPGQGLRLIYYSQIVNDFQKGDIAEGYSVSREKKESFPLTVTSAQKNPTAFYLCASSIGQGGEQYFGPGTRLTVT.